This T cell receptor (beta chain) was captured in a study of identical twins (dated by TCRdb to 2016 to 2017). Regarding the study in general: To test whether fetal clonotypes persist, the study used deep sequencing on TCR alpha and beta repertoires from monozygotic twins, unrelated adults of various ages, and cord blood. To rule out contamination, replicate twin experiments were performed at different times with different library preparation protocols. The paper's findings and limits, for the study overall: A weaker excess of twin sharing was found in beta out-of-frame sequences because the signal-to-noise ratio was lowered by fewer shared sequences. Out-of-frame TCR alpha sharing in monozygotic twins was systematically underestimated by recombination models, whereas sharing between unrelated individuals was in agreement with the recombination models. Zero-insertion analyses could be partly confounded by invariant T cells such as MAIT and iNKT, though diverse VJ usage argued against such confounding for most clonotypes. Because the same donors could not be followed over many years, conclusions were based on cross-sectional statistical analysis. Abundant cord blood beta clonotypes carried fewer insertions; young adult naive repertoires showed a weaker similar trend, while memory repertoires showed none. Compared with coincidental sharing between unrelated individuals, an excess of low generation-probability sequences was observed among out-of-frame TCR alpha sequences shared between twins.

Every donor in the study was a healthy Caucasian. Three unrelated non-twin adults were additionally sequenced: a male aged 18 to 30, a male aged 50 to 60 and a female aged 50 to 60. Using Miltenyi CD45RO+ enrichment and human naive T-cell isolation kits, memory (CD45RO+) and naive T cells were isolated from PBMC. To prepare the library, 5' RACE was applied. Sequencing took place on an Illumina HiSeq 2000. A universal primer binding site was added through template switching, and the final cDNA carried a unique molecular identifier so that TCR cDNA molecules could be counted accurately. First-strand cDNA for TCR alpha and beta chains was synthesized from specific primers in the conserved constant-segment region. To control for contamination, each cDNA library was double barcoded with a SMART-Mk sample barcode plus Illumina barcodes. TruSeq adapter sequences and Illumina sample barcodes were added in two successive PCR steps. The TCR alpha and beta cDNA libraries were sequenced on the Illumina HiSeq platform using custom primers. Turning to the authors' computational methods: MiGEC was used to process raw reads and extract unique molecular identifiers, and MiXCR was used to find CDR3 positions. Recombination models were inferred per individual with the repgenHMM and IGoR tools using an EM algorithm. Shared clonotypes were analyzed with the tcR package in R, and sharing was normalized by the product of cloneset sizes. To study raw recombination free of thymic and clonal selection effects, out-of-frame nonproductive sequences were analyzed. The public reads were quality trimmed at Q25 with fastp and then assembled into clones with MiXCR by TCRdb, keeping productive beta chains. CDR3 protein duplicates are merged, each entry listing the most common genes and DNA. The V and J calls and clone size come from TCRdb's table, not from the authors' own analysis. This sample lists under 450,000 distinct CDR3 sequences; roughly 18% were detected once. Around 12% of the sample is in the top ten clones.

From the cysteine up to the phenylalanine, the CDR3 has a length of 17 residues. The read is trimmed to its CDR3 DNA, 51 bases read in frame from base 1. Trimming removed 8 bases from V and 4 bases from J; the gene matches leave 18 bases unexplained. The germline V gene (reference sequence) yields DFQATT for CDR1 and SNEGSKA for CDR2. This clonotype appeared many times. The specificity of this receptor is unknown. No much larger clone exists at a distance of one base, and base qualities are not known. This clonotype was obtained from a man in his fifties or sixties in good health. Rearrangement joined TRBV20-1 to TRBJ2-2, with 8 central nucleotides matching TRBD2. The source material was naive T cells sorted from blood. This sample's cell subset or site label indicates: cells isolated with a human naive T-cell isolation kit. The nucleotides read TGCAGTTATCGGCGGGAGGCCGGGCTCGTTGGCACCGGGGAGCTGTTTTTT. This sequence encodes CSYRREAGLVGTGELFF.